The 3 T cell receptor beta chains listed next were all sequenced from one sample in a study of T cells in Graves' hyperthyroidism and ophthalmopathy. The source material, RNA transcripts, was used to amplify TCR beta CDR3 regions. The primer set for the first-round RT-PCR of the TCR CDR3 was HTBI. TCRdb reprocessed the multiplex PCR reads with MiXCR, giving one entry per CDR3 protein. The table includes about 380,000 distinct CDR3 sequences, about 14% detected once. Sequencing used blood. The source of these receptors is a man aged 25 to 40 with Graves' hyperthyroidism that later progressed to Graves' ophthalmopathy.

This clonotype was recorded many times. The chain carries TRBV6-1 and TRBJ2-3, with D possibly matching TRBD1 (5 bases). V was cut by 8 bases and J by 2 bases, with 11 bases left in between. The CDR3 runs to 13 residues. Germline lookup yields CDR1 MNHNS and CDR2 SASEGT. The DNA of the CDR3 is TGTGCCAGCGATCCCAGGGACACAGATACGCAGTATTTT. Residues: CASDPRDTDTQYF.

This clonotype turned up a few times. The chain joins TRBV4-1 to TRBJ2-7; 12 nucleotides line up with TRBD2. CDR1 is MGHRA, CDR2 YSYEKL, per germline. V trimming: 4 bases; J trimming: 2 bases; junction bases outside the gene matches: 9. CDR3 length equals 17 residues. CDR3 DNA: TGCGCCAGCAGCCCCTCAGGACTAGCGGGGACACCCTACGAGCAGTACTTC. As protein: CASSPSGLAGTPYEQYF.

This clonotype was picked up many times. The chain couples TRBV7-9 to TRBJ1-3, with TRBD1 matching 9 bases. The CDR3 is 15 amino acids. CDR1 is SEHNR and CDR2 is FQNEAQ in the germline V gene (reference sequence). The J segment lost 4 bases and the V segment lost 5 bases, leaving 6 bases of the junction unmatched. The DNA of the CDR3 is TGTGCCAGCAGCCCGGGACAGGGAATGGGAAACACCATATATTTT. Encoded protein: CASSPGQGMGNTIYF.